The T cell receptor (beta chain) described here comes from a study of molecular identifiers for immune sequencing clone quantification (dated by TCRdb to the late 2010s). Study-level background: For a replicate experiment, RNA from approximately 20,000 or 100,000 naive CD8 T cells was divided into five aliquots, of which four were sequenced. CD8 T cells were used in a methods study to benchmark molecular-identifier clustering-based TCR repertoire sequencing (MIDCIRS) and TCR RNA copy counting.

From the cysteine through the phenylalanine, the CDR3 covers 18 amino acids. Of the read, only the CDR3 DNA is kept; its 54 bases are in frame from base 1. CDR1 is given as MDHEN and CDR2 as SYDVKM, both from the germline V gene. V is pruned by 6 bases and J by 4 bases, leaving 16 bases of the junction without a gene match. Receptors were amplified or captured by PCR. Sequencing instrument: Illumina HiSeq 4000. Bulk TCR libraries were prepared as previously described, using TCR primers listed in Table S5. Total RNA was purified with the Qiagen AllPrep DNA/RNA kit. Before analysis, reads from multiple sequencing runs of one library were combined. In the original analysis: Only reads with exact TCR constant sequence were kept, trimmed to 150 nt, and grouped by their 12-nt molecular barcodes. Reads in each barcode group were sub-clustered using a 15% Levenshtein threshold, and a quality-weighted consensus sequence was built for each RNA molecule. Non-functional sequences were removed, as were lower-count sequences one edit away from another. Based on a fit of two negative binomial distributions, barcode sub-clusters having less than 20% of the maximum read count were discarded. TCRdb's own reprocessing of the public reads used fastp at Q25 and MiXCR and kept productive beta chains. Entries are consolidated by CDR3 protein sequence, retaining the most common genes and DNA. The V and J calls come from TCRdb's annotation, not from the publication. This sample holds under 650,000 distinct CDR3 sequences; just under 20% were observed only once. 0.85% of the sample lies in the top ten.

Libraries of naive CD8 T cells were built from anywhere between about 18,000 and 1,000,000 sorted cells, with 10%, 30% or 50% of the purified RNA used. On a BD FACSAria II, naive CD8 T cells were FACS-sorted as CD8+CD4-CCR7+CD45RA+ and collected into RLT Plus buffer. To test detection sensitivity, Jurkat RNA equivalent to approximately nine TCR copies was spiked into samples of about 17,000-1,100,000 naive CD8 T cells. CD8 T cells were enriched using RosetteSep CD8+ T Cell Enrichment Cocktail and Ficoll-Paque, and the enriched cells then underwent ACK red cell lysis. This clonotype has ten or more counts. Its antigen is unknown. Base-call qualities are not available, and no considerably larger clone is one nucleotide away. The paper as a whole reports these results and caveats: The sizes of highly expanded clones could end up underestimated when identical TCR molecules share a barcode. When barcode sub-clustering was not used, chimeric consensus sequences inflated TCR diversity, with chimeras reaching as high as 47%. Modeling indicated about 3.1 TCR RNA copies recovered per cell, compared with 9.5 to 10 by digital PCR, which implies a capture efficiency of approximately 30%. In CMV-specific effector cells, clones with more than 20 RNA copies contained over 98% of molecules, whereas in naive cells such clones contained under 1% of molecules. Spiked-in Jurkat TCR RNA equivalent to a single cell was reported to be detectable even among 850,000 to 1,000,000 naive CD8 T cells. Spiked-in Jurkat TCR RNA (about 10 copies' worth), which is not part of the donor repertoire, was contained in the naive libraries.

The clonotype comes from a human donor in good health. Some libraries in this study had Jurkat cell RNA spiked in. Rearrangement joined TRBV28 to TRBJ2-7; TRBD2 matches 12 bases in the middle. What was sequenced was naive CD8+ T cells from blood, with Jurkat cell RNA spiked in. The sample's cell subset or site label, in plain terms: FACS-sorted CD8+CD4-CCR7+CD45RA+ naive T cells. The CDR3 protein is CASRGTGTSGQKGYEQYF. The nucleotide sequence reads TGTGCCAGCAGGGGAACCGGGACTAGCGGGCAAAAGGGTTACGAGCAGTACTTC.